The 32 T cell receptor beta chains below were found in one sample sequenced in a study of glioma-infiltrating T cells. TCR alpha and beta CDR3 regions were amplified from RNA using iRepertoire nested multiplex PCR. TCRdb itself ran the multiplex PCR reads through MiXCR, one entry per CDR3 protein. In the table there are around 130,000 distinct CDR3 sequences, about 25% of which are singletons. Material for sequencing was glioma tissue, nonneoplastic brain tissue, or PBMCs (not recorded which). These receptors were taken from a human donor with low-grade glioma or glioblastoma, undergoing nonglioma brain surgery, or in good health (not recorded which).

The V and J genes are TRBV19 and TRBJ2-3; no firm D call. Germline V lookup: CDR1 LNHDA, CDR2 SQIVND (reference sequence). The CDR3 runs to 12 residues. V lost 1 base and J 11 bases, leaving 10 bases between the germline ends. This chain's CDR3 is CASSIGTVGQYF. DNA for the CDR3: TGTGCCAGTAGTATAGGGACGGTCGGGCAGTATTTT. The whole variable domain, remainder taken from reference TRBV19 and TRBJ2-3, is DGGITQSPKYLFRKEGQNVTLSCEQNLNHDAMYWYRQDPGQGLRLIYYSQIVNDFQKGDIAEGYSVSREKKESFPLTVTSAQKNPTAFYLCASSIGTVGQYFGPGTRLTVL.

The table lists this clonotype with a count of one. Relative to the germline gene, one junction end is altered; a read error may explain this. The chain employs TRBV24-1 and TRBJ1-4; D unresolved. Germline CDR1 KGHDR, CDR2 SFDVKD. This CDR3 spans 13 amino acids. The CDR3 DNA reads TGTGCCACCAGTGATTTGGATAATGAAAGACTGTTTTTT. It encodes CATSDLDNERLFF.

This clonotype was seen only a few times. V usage is TRBV6-1 and J usage is TRBJ1-3, with D perhaps matching TRBD1 (6 bases). Germline V CDR1 and CDR2: MNHNS, SASEGT. The CDR3 is made up of 12 amino acids. V shed 9 bases and J shed 4 bases, with 10 bases lying between them. CDR3 residues: CARGGAGNTIYF. The CDR3 nucleotides are TGTGCCAGGGGGGGGGCAGGAAACACCATATATTTT.

This clonotype was counted a few times. This chain connects TRBV6-6 to TRBJ1-3, with 7 bases aligning to TRBD1. V lost 1 base, J lost 3 bases, and 3 bases stayed unmatched. The CDR3 consists of 15 residues. Germline V CDR1 and CDR2: MNHNY, SVGAGI (reference sequence). The CDR3 spells CASSYWQGDGNTIYF. In DNA form, the CDR3 reads TGTGCCAGCAGTTACTGGCAGGGGGATGGAAACACCATATATTTT.

This clonotype was recorded a few times. The rearrangement joins TRBV7-2 to TRBJ2-3; a possible D gene is TRBD1 (6 bases). CDR1 SGHTA and CDR2 FQGNSA come from the germline V gene. The V and J ends lost 5 bases and 8 bases respectively, with 14 bases between them. The CDR3 runs to 13 residues. The CDR3 is CASSSHREGTQYF. The CDR3 DNA reads TGTGCCAGCAGCAGCCACAGGGAAGGTACGCAGTATTTT.

This chain joins TRBV28 and TRBJ1-2; D is unresolved. The V end was cut by 11 bases, the J end by 3 bases, with 10 bases between. This CDR3 spans 11 amino acids. Per germline, CDR1 MDHEN and CDR2 SYDVKM. In DNA, the CDR3 is TGTGCCTCCAATAAAGACTATGGCTACACCTTC. Its translation is CASNKDYGYTF.

The rearrangement uses TRBV7-9 and TRBJ2-7; possible D gene TRBD1, 5 bases. The CDR3 totals 13 residues. Germline V CDR1 and CDR2: SEHNR, FQNEAQ (reference sequence). V was trimmed by 0 bases and J by 3 bases, leaving 6 bases between them. CDR3 DNA: TGTGCCAGCAGCTTAGCCGGACACTACGAGCAGTACGTC. It translates to CASSLAGHYEQYV.

The chain combines TRBV28 with TRBJ2-7, with D possibly being TRBD1 (6 bases). The length of the CDR3 is 13 residues. The V gene lost 3 bases and the J gene lost 7 bases, with 13 bases spanning the gap. CDR1 MDHEN and CDR2 SYDVKM come from the germline V gene. CDR3 protein: CASSLDSFVEQYV. The CDR3 DNA follows: TGTGCCAGCAGTTTGGACAGTTTTGTGGAGCAGTACGTC.

This clonotype appeared many times. The chain links TRBV20-1 to TRBJ2-5; D may be TRBD2 (6 bases). This CDR3 is 14 amino acids long. Germline V gene lookup returns CDR1 DFQATT and CDR2 SNEGSKA (reference sequence). Trimming pared 5 bases from V and 1 base from J, leaving 14 bases between. Here the CDR3 reads CSAGGSGRQETQYF. Written as DNA, the CDR3 is TGCAGTGCTGGGGGGTCAGGGCGCCAAGAGACCCAGTACTTC.

This chain uses TRBV28 with TRBJ2-1; D gene ambiguous. The germline V gene encodes CDR1 MDHEN and CDR2 SYDVKM. Trimming stripped 3 bases from V and 8 bases from J, with 11 bases between. There are 13 residues in the CDR3. The CDR3 is CASSFPPSDEQFF. The CDR3 coding sequence is TGTGCCAGCAGTTTTCCCCCGTCAGATGAGCAGTTCTTC. The complete variable domain, with remaining parts taken from reference TRBV28 and TRBJ2-1, reads DVKVTQSSRYLVKRTGEKVFLECVQDMDHENMFWYRQDPGLGLRLIYFSYDVKMKEKGDIPEGYSVSREKKERFSLILESASTNQTSMYLCASSFPPSDEQFFGPGTRLTVL.

This CDR3 reads CASRDRGLSNQPQHF. CDR3 sequence (DNA): TGTGCCAGCCGGGACAGGGGGCTTAGCAATCAGCCCCAGCATTTT. This chain connects TRBV2 to TRBJ1-5, with TRBD1 identical over 12 bases. After removal of 8 bases from V and 0 bases from J, the junction contained 2 bases not matched to a gene. CDR3 length: 15 amino acids. Germline-derived CDR1 and CDR2 are SNHLY and FYNNEI.

A note on this clonotype: A much larger clone sits a single nucleotide away, making a read error possible. The chain combines TRBV12-3 or TRBV12-4 with TRBJ1-1; the D gene is possibly TRBD1 (6 bases). V shed 6 bases and J shed 11 bases, with 13 bases lying between them. The CDR3 spans 11 residues. The CDR3 DNA is TGTGCCAGCAGCACGGGACAAAGTGCTTTCTTT. Protein: CASSTGQSAFF.

Note on this clonotype: A single base separates this from a much larger clone, so it may be a read error. V gene TRBV4-1 combines with J gene TRBJ2-3; 12 bases align to TRBD2. Per the germline V gene, CDR1 is MGHRA and CDR2 is YSYEKL. The CDR3 has 16 amino acids. V dropped 4 bases and J dropped 5; count of bases not matched to a gene: 7. The CDR3 DNA is TGCGCCAGCAGCCTATACCTAGCGGGGGGGAAAGATACGCAGTATTTT. Protein sequence: CASSLYLAGGKDTQYF.

The chain recombines TRBV20-1 with TRBJ2-5, with 11 positions matching TRBD2. Germline values: CDR1 DFQATT, CDR2 SNEGSKA (reference sequence). J was trimmed by 5 bases and V by 6 bases; bases with no gene match: 5. CDR3 length equals 13 residues. Written as DNA, the CDR3 is TGCAGTGCCCGACTAGCGGGGATCGAGACCCAGTACTTC. Translating gives CSARLAGIETQYF.

The chain recombines TRBV19 with TRBJ1-2; tentative D call: TRBD1 (5 bases). Germline assignment: CDR1 LNHDA and CDR2 SQIVND (reference sequence). This CDR3 comprises 16 residues. V was shortened by 7 bases and J by 2 bases, with 20 bases between the two germline ends. The DNA of the CDR3 is TGTGCCAGTACCGACTCCTGGGCGGGGGGGAACTATGGCTACACCTTC. Translating it yields CASTDSWAGGNYGYTF.

This clonotype showed up many times. This rearrangement joins TRBV20-1 to TRBJ1-1; D is unresolved. Trimming took off 1 base at V and 5 bases at J, with 11 bases between the two ends. The germline CDR1 and CDR2 sequences are DFQATT and SNEGSKA (reference sequence). This CDR3 contains 13 residues. CDR3 in amino acids: CSARVRDRTEAFF. The CDR3 DNA reads TGCAGTGCTAGAGTGCGAGATCGTACTGAAGCTTTCTTT.

The genes are TRBV12-3 or TRBV12-4 and TRBJ1-5; D perhaps matches TRBD1 (6 bases). Between the trimmed V and J ends, which lost 5 bases and 2 bases, there was a span of 10 bases. This CDR3 spans 14 amino acids. CDR3: CASSTQGRNQPQHF. CDR3 in DNA: TGTGCCAGCAGTACACAGGGTCGCAATCAGCCCCAGCATTTT.

About this clonotype: The conserved final phenylalanine or tryptophan is absent from the CDR3, which likely points to a read error. This chain connects TRBV7-9 to TRBJ2-1; D gene ambiguous. Trimming pared 4 bases from V and 2 bases from J, leaving 6 bases between. CDR1 is SEHNR and CDR2 is FQNEAQ in the germline V gene (reference sequence). The CDR3 covers 13 residues. The CDR3 nucleotides read TGTGCCAGCAGCTGGACCCCCTACAATGAGCAGTTCCTC. This translates into CASSWTPYNEQFL.

There are a few counts of this clonotype. The rearrangement joins TRBV4-1 to TRBJ2-7, with D tentatively TRBD1 (7 bases). Germline V gene data show CDR1 as MGHRA and CDR2 as YSYEKL. The CDR3 consists of 15 residues. Trimming shortened V by 1 base and J by 5 bases, and 15 bases separated the two germline ends. CDR3 in DNA: TGCGCCAGCAGCCAAGGTGGAGGGGGCGGGGACGAGCAGTACGTC. Residues: CASSQGGGGGDEQYV.

The chain combines TRBV7-2 with TRBJ2-5; TRBD1 is a possible D gene (5 bases). The CDR3 length is 15 residues. Germline CDR1 and CDR2: SGHTA and FQGNSA. The V end lost 1 base, the J end lost 6 bases, and 15 bases lay between the germline ends. CDR3 amino acids: CASSLGQGSLKTQYF. DNA for the CDR3: TGTGCCAGCAGCTTAGGGCAGGGATCCCTTAAGACCCAGTACTTC.

This clonotype came up a few times. This chain links TRBV2 with TRBJ2-1; D is perhaps TRBD1 (7 bases). CDR3 length: 17 residues. V was pared by 8 bases and J by 6 bases, with 26 bases between. The germline V gene encodes CDR1 SNHLY and CDR2 FYNNEI. This CDR3 is CASRATSGGRRGNEQFF. Written as DNA, the CDR3 is TGTGCCAGCCGCGCCACCTCAGGGGGTAGGAGGGGCAATGAGCAGTTCTTC.

V usage is TRBV7-7 and J usage is TRBJ2-7; the match to TRBD1 covers 8 bases. The CDR3 is 14 amino acids. Per germline, CDR1 SSHAT and CDR2 FNYEAQ (reference sequence). CDR3 DNA: TGTGCTAGCAGCTTAGTGGGACAGGTCTACGAGCAGTACGTC. This sequence encodes CASSLVGQVYEQYV.

This clonotype showed up just a few times. This chain uses TRBV24-1 with TRBJ2-1; unclear D gene. Deletions cut 5 bases from V and 6 bases from J, with 22 bases between. The CDR3 totals 17 residues. The germline V gene encodes CDR1 KGHDR and CDR2 SFDVKD. The CDR3 DNA reads TGTGCCACCAGTGCCGGCCTTAAGACTGTGAGCCCCAATGAGCAGTTCTTC. Amino acid sequence: CATSAGLKTVSPNEQFF.

The chain employs TRBV13 and TRBJ2-1; 7 bases map to TRBD1. The CDR3 runs to 11 residues. Per the germline V gene, CDR1 is PRHDT and CDR2 is FYEKMQ (reference sequence). CDR3 amino acids: CATRGRNEQFF. The CDR3 bases are TGTGCTACAAGGGGGCGCAATGAGCAGTTCTTC.

This clonotype came up a few times. V usage is TRBV24-1 and J usage is TRBJ2-2; tentative D call: TRBD2 (5 bases). The CDR3 length is 13 residues. Germline assignment: CDR1 KGHDR and CDR2 SFDVKD. V dropped 8 bases and J dropped 3 bases, with 9 bases sitting between them. The CDR3 loop is CATKAGYTGELFF. The DNA for the CDR3 is TGTGCCACCAAGGCGGGTTACACCGGGGAGCTGTTTTTT.

V gene TRBV7-9 combines with J gene TRBJ1-1, with a possible D match to TRBD1 (6 bases). Per the germline V gene, CDR1 is SEHNR and CDR2 is FQNEAQ (reference sequence). This CDR3 region has 14 residues. Trimming removed 6 bases at V and 3 bases at J, with 14 bases between. The CDR3 DNA follows: TGTGCCAGCAGTCCCGAGGGGGAGTACACTGAAGCTTTCTTT. Translation gives CASSPEGEYTEAFF.

This clonotype was counted between two and nine times. The chain carries TRBV6-4 and TRBJ1-1, with a weak D call TRBD1 (5 bases). The V gene's germline CDR1 is MRHNA and CDR2 SNTAGT. Trimming removed 2 bases from V and 4 bases from J, with 11 bases in between. The CDR3 has 14 residues. DNA of the CDR3: TGTGCCAGCAGTGACAGGGGAGGGAGCACTGAAGCTTTCTTT. This codes for CASSDRGGSTEAFF.

This clonotype was detected many times. The rearrangement uses TRBV7-2 and TRBJ2-3; TRBD2 agrees at 10 bases. This CDR3 is built from 18 residues. Losses at the gene ends were 5 bases for V and 2 bases for J; bases not matched to a gene: 13. CDR1 and CDR2 (germline): SGHTA, FQGNSA. The CDR3 here is CASSHLSFLAGATDTQYF. CDR3 nucleotide sequence: TGTGCCAGCAGCCATCTATCCTTTCTAGCGGGGGCCACAGATACGCAGTATTTT.

This clonotype was found many times. The rearrangement uses TRBV7-2 and TRBJ2-4; the match to TRBD2 covers 9 bases. V was pared by 5 bases and J by 2 bases, with 10 bases of the junction left unmatched. Germline lookup yields CDR1 SGHTA and CDR2 FQGNSA. The CDR3 length is 17 residues. The CDR3 coding sequence is TGTGCCAGCAGCCAGGCTGCGCGGGGGGGTTCCAAAAACATTCAGTACTTC. The encoded protein is CASSQAARGGSKNIQYF.

The chain links TRBV4-2 to TRBJ2-3, with TRBD2 matching over 12 bases. The junction had 7 bases not matched to a gene; V was cut back by 3 bases and J by 3 bases. There are 17 residues in the CDR3. From germline, CDR1 is LGHNA and CDR2 YNFKEQ. In DNA form, the CDR3 reads TGTGCCAGCAGCCAGGGAGTAGGGACTAGCGGGACAGATACGCAGTATTTT. It yields the protein CASSQGVGTSGTDTQYF.

A few counts support this clonotype. A junction boundary mismatches the germline segment, possibly from a read error. The V and J genes are TRBV6-1 and TRBJ2-5; D uncertain. The CDR3 has 13 amino acids. Germline V gene sequence: CDR1 MNHNS, CDR2 SASEGT. The chain's CDR3 is CASSDPEQETQYF. The CDR3, as DNA: TGCGCCAGCAGTGACCCGGAACAAGAGACCCAGTACTTC.

The sample holds many counts of this clonotype. The V and J genes are TRBV20-1 and TRBJ1-1; D call uncertain. V was trimmed by 4 bases and J by 2 bases, leaving 8 bases between them. The CDR3 sequence is 12 residues long. Per germline, CDR1 DFQATT and CDR2 SNEGSKA (reference sequence). The CDR3 region is CSATSPNTEAFF. The CDR3 DNA follows: TGCAGTGCTACGAGTCCTAACACTGAAGCTTTCTTT.